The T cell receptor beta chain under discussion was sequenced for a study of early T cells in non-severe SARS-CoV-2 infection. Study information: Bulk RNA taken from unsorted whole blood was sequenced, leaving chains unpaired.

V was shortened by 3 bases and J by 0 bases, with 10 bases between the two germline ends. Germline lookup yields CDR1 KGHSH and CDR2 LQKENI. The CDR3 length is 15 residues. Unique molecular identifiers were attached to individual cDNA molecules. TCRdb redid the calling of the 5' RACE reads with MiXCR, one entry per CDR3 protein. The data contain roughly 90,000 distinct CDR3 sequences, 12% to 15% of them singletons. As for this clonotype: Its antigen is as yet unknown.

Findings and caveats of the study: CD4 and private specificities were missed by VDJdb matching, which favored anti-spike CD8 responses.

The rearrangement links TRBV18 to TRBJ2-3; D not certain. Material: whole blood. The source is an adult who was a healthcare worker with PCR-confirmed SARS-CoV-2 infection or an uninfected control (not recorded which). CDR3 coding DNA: TGTGCCAGCTCACCGGACCTTCGAAGCACAGATACGCAGTATTTT. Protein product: CASSPDLRSTDTQYF.